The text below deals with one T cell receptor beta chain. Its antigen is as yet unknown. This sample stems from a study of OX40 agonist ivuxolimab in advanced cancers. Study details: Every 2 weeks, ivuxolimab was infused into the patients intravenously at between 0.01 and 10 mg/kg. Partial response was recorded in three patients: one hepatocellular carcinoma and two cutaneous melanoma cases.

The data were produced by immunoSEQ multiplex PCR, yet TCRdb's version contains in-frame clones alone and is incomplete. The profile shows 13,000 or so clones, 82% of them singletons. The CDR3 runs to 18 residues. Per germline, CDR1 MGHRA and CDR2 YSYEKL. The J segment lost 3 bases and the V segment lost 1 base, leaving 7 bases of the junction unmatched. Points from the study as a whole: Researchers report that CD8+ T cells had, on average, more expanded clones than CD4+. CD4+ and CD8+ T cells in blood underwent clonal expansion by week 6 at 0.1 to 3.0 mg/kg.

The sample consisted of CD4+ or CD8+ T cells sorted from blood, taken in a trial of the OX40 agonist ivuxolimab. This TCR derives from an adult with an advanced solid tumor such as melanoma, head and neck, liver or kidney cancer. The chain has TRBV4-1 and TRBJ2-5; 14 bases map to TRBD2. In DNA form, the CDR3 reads TGCGCCAGCAGCCAAGCCGGACTAGCGGGGGGCCCTGAAGAGACCCAGTACTTC. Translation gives CASSQAGLAGGPEETQYF.